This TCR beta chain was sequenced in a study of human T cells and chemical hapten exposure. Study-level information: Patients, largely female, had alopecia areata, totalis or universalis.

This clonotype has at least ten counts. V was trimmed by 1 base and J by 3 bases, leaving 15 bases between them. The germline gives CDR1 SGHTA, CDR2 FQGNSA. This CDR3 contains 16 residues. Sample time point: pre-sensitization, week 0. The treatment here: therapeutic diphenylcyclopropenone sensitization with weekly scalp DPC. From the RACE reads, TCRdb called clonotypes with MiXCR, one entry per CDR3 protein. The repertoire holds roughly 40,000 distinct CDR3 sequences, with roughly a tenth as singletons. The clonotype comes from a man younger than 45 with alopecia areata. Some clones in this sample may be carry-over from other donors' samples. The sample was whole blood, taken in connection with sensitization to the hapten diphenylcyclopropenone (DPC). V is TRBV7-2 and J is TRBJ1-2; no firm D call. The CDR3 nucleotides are TGTGCCAGCAGCTTAGGCGCGATAACACCTCACTATGGCTACACCTTC. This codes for CASSLGAITPHYGYTF. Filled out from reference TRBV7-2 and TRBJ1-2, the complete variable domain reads GAGVSQSPSNKVTEKGKDVELRCDPISGHTALYWYRQSLGQGLEFLIYFQGNSAPDKSGLPSDRFSAERTGGSVSTLTIQRTQQEDSAVYLCASSLGAITPHYGYTFGSGTRLTVV.